This T cell receptor (beta chain) originates from a study of blood T cell repertoires in COVID-19. Study-level background: Samples of COVID-19 (acute and convalescent) were obtained from the United States, Italy and Spain. T cells, B-cell-depleted T cells, or PBMCs provided the cDNA or gDNA that served as material.

Original analysis: Cell counts per sample came from amplifying reference gene primers. Produced via immunoSEQ multiplex PCR; TCRdb's table is partial and in-frame only. Clone size and V and J calls were adopted from that table, with D and trimming inferred from the DNA. The repertoire holds just over 95,000 clones, with roughly 80% as singletons. The CDR3 covers 16 residues. The germline V gene encodes CDR1 SGHTA and CDR2 FQGNSA. Between the trimmed V and J ends, which lost 2 bases and 0 bases, there was a span of 12 bases. The receptor's source is a man older than 75 with acute or convalescent COVID-19. The sample was peripheral blood. J is TRBJ2-3 and V is TRBV7-2; maybe TRBD2 (7 bases). Here the CDR3 DNA reads TGTGCCAGCAGCTTAATAGGGGGGGGGAGCACAGATACGCAGTATTTT. The encoded protein is CASSLIGGGSTDTQYF. The full variable domain, in which reference TRBV7-2 and TRBJ2-3 provide the parts outside the CDR3, is GAGVSQSPSNKVTEKGKDVELRCDPISGHTALYWYRQSLGQGLEFLIYFQGNSAPDKSGLPSDRFSAERTGGSVSTLTIQRTQQEDSAVYLCASSLIGGGSTDTQYFGPGTRLTVL.